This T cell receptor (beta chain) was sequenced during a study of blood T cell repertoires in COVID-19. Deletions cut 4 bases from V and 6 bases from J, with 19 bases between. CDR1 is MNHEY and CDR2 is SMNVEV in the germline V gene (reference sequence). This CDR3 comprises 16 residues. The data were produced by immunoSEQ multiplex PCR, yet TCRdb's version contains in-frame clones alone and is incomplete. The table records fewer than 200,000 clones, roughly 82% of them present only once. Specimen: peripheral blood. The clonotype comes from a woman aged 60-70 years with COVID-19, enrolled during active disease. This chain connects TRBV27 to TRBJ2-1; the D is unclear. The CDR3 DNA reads TGTGCCAGCAGTTCAAACTTCAGGCCGGCCGCCAATGAGCAGTTCTTC. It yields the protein CASSSNFRPAANEQFF.